This T cell receptor (beta chain) was recovered during a study of T-cell reconstitution after alpha-beta-depleted transplantation in children. TCRbeta library construction was performed incorporating unique molecular identifiers. TCRdb re-derived calls from the PCR reads in MiXCR, one entry per CDR3 protein. This sample yields about 610,000 distinct CDR3 sequences, of which about 10% are seen a single time; about 4% belongs to the top ten. This clonotype was counted only a few times. In germline, CDR1 is LGHNA, CDR2 YSLEER. V was pared by 1 base and J by 6 bases, with 6 bases between. The CDR3 is 13 amino acids.

Sequenced material: PBMCs from the stem cell graft donor, taken from the stem cell graft. V usage is TRBV4-3 and J usage is TRBJ2-2; D is ambiguous. The clonotype originates from a human donor who donated a stem cell graft to a child with acute myeloid leukemia. CDR3 nucleotides: TGCGCCAGCAGCCAAGCTAGGTCCGGGGAGCTGTTTTTT. Translating gives CASSQARSGELFF.